This T cell receptor beta chain comes out of a study of Graves' ophthalmopathy and Graves' hyperthyroidism. Amplification of the TCR beta CDR3 regions used RNA transcripts (as template). An opening RT-PCR round employed HTBI primers and preceded a second-round multiplex PCR. TCRdb redid the calling of the multiplex PCR reads with MiXCR, one entry per CDR3 protein. The sample lists about 480,000 distinct CDR3 sequences; about an eighth were seen once. This clonotype came up many times. V gave up 1 base and J gave up 6 bases; unmatched junction bases: 4. The CDR3 is 14 amino acids. Input material: blood. This chain joins TRBV12-3 or TRBV12-4 and TRBJ2-7; 9 bases are shared with TRBD1. This clonotype was sampled from a woman in her 30s with Graves' ophthalmopathy. The CDR3 spells CASSLGGQGAEQYF. The DNA of the CDR3 is TGTGCCAGCAGTTTAGGGGGACAGGGAGCCGAGCAGTACTTC.